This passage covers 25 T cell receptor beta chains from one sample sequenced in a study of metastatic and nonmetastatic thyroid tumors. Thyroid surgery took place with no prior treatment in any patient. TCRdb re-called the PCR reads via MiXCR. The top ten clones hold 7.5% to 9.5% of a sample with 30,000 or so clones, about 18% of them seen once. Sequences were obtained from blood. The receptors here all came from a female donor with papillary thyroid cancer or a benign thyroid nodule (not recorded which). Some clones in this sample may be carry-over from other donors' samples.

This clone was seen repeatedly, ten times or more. The CDR3 nucleotides are TGTGCCACCAGAGCCCGGGGGAATCAGCCCCAGCATTTT. Residues: CATRARGNQPQHF. The chain is built from TRBV24-1 and TRBJ1-5; TRBD1 might be the D (5 bases). Germline-derived CDR1 and CDR2 are KGHDR and SFDVKD. The CDR3 covers 13 residues. V gave up 7 bases and J gave up 4 bases, with 10 bases separating them.

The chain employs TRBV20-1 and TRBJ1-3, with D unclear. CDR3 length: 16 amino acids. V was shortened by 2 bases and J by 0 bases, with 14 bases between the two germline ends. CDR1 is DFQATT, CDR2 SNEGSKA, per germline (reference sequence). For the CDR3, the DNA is TGCAGTGCTAGAAACACTGGAGCAAGCTCTGGAAACACCATATATTTT. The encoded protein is CSARNTGASSGNTIYF.

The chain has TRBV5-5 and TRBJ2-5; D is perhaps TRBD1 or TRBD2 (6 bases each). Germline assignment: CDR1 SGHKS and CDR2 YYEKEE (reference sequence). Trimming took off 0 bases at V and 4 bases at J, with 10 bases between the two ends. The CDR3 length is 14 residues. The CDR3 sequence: CASSLEGGRETQYF. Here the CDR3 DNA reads TGTGCCAGCAGCTTGGAGGGGGGCCGAGAGACCCAGTACTTC.

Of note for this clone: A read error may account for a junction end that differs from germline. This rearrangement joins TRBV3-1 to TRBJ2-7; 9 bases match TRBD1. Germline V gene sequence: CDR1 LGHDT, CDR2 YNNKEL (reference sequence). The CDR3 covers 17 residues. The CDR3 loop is CASSTSRTGESSYEQYF. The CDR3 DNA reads TGCGCCAGCAGTACCAGTAGGACAGGGGAGAGCTCCTACGAGCAGTACTTC.

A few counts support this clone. CDR3: CSARDGRGDEQFF. The CDR3 DNA reads as TGCAGTGCTAGAGATGGGAGGGGCGATGAGCAGTTCTTC. The chain is built from TRBV20-1 and TRBJ2-1; 7 bases map to TRBD2. The ends lost 0 bases at V and 8 bases at J; junction bases unmatched: 4. The germline gives CDR1 DFQATT, CDR2 SNEGSKA (reference sequence). The CDR3 consists of 13 residues.

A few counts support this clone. The CDR3 sequence: CASSFSEQYF. The CDR3 DNA reads TGTGCCAGCAGTTTCAGCGAGCAGTACTTC. The gene calls are TRBV28 and TRBJ2-7; no definite D call. This CDR3 is built from 10 residues. Germline CDR1 MDHEN, CDR2 SYDVKM. Trimming removed 3 bases at V and 6 bases at J, with 3 bases between.

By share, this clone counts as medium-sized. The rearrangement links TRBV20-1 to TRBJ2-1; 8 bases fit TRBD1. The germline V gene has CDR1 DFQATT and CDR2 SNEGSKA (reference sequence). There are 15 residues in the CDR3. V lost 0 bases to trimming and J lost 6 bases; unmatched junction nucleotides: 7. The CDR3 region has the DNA TGCAGTGCTAGAGATTCGGGGACAGGTAGCAATGAGCAGTTCTTC. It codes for CSARDSGTGSNEQFF.

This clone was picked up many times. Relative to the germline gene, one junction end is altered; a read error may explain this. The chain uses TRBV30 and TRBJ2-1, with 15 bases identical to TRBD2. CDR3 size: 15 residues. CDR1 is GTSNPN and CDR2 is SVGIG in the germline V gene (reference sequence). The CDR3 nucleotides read TGTGCCTGGGAGGGACTAGCGGGAGGTTACACTGAGCAGTTCTTC. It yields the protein CAWEGLAGGYTEQFF.

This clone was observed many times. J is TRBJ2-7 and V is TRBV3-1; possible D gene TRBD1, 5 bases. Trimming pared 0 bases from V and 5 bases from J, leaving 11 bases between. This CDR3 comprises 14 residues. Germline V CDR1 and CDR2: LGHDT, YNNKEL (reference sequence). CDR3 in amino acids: CASSQEQGKDEQYF. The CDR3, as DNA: TGTGCCAGCAGCCAAGAGCAGGGCAAGGACGAGCAGTACTTC.

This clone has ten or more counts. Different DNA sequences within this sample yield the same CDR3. This CDR3 reads CASSAPGGGRNNEQYF. The CDR3 DNA reads as TGTGCCAGCAGCGCACCTGGGGGCGGGAGGAATAACGAGCAGTACTTC. J is TRBJ2-7 and V is TRBV11-1, with 8 nucleotides matching TRBD2. CDR3 size: 16 residues. Germline V gene data show CDR1 as SGHAT and CDR2 as FQDESV (reference sequence). J was trimmed by 5 bases and V by 5 bases; bases with no gene match: 14.

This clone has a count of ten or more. The CDR3 DNA follows: TGTGCCAGCTCACCTTCTAGCGGGAGGACCTACGAGCAGTACTTC. Its translation: CASSPSSGRTYEQYF. The chain couples TRBV18 to TRBJ2-7; 11 bases match TRBD2. With V trimmed by 3 bases and J by 2 bases, 3 bases remained unmatched. Per germline, CDR1 KGHSH and CDR2 LQKENI. The CDR3 has 15 residues.

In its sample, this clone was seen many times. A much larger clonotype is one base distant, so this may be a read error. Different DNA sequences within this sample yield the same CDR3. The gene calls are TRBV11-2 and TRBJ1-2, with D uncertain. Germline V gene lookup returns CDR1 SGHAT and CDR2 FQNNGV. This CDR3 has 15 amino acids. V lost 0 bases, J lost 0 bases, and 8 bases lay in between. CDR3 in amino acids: CASSLDNGANYGYTF. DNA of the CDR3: TGTGCCAGCAGCTTAGATAACGGGGCTAACTATGGCTACACCTTC.

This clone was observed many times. The CDR3 sequence: CSVEEDSGGNTGELFF. The CDR3 region has the DNA TGCAGCGTTGAAGAGGATAGCGGGGGAAACACCGGGGAGCTGTTTTTT. The V call is TRBV29-1, the J call TRBJ2-2; 9 bases fit TRBD2. Trimming cost V 0 bases and J 2 bases; bases outside gene matches: 4. Germline CDR1 is SQVTM and CDR2 is ANQGSEA. The CDR3 is 16 amino acids.

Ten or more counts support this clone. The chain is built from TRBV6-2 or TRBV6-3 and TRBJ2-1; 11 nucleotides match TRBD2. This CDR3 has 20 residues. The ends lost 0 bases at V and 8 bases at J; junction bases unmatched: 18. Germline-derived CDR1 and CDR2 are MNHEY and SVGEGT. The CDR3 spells CASSYSTPILELAGGYEQFF. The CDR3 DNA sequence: TGTGCCAGCAGTTACTCGACCCCCATCTTGGAGCTAGCGGGGGGTTATGAGCAGTTCTTC.

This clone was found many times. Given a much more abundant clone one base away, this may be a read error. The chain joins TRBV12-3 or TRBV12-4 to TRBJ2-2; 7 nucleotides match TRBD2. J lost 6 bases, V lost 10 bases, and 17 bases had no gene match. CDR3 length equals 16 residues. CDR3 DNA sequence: TGTGCCAACAAATTAGGGCTCCCGGGAGGACCCGGGGAGCTGTTTTTT. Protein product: CANKLGLPGGPGELFF.

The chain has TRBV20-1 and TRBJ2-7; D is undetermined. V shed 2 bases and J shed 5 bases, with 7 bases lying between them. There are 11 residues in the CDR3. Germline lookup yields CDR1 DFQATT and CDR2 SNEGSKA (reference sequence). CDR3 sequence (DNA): TGCAGTGCTAGATGTGCAGACGAGCAGTACTTC. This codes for CSARCADEQYF.

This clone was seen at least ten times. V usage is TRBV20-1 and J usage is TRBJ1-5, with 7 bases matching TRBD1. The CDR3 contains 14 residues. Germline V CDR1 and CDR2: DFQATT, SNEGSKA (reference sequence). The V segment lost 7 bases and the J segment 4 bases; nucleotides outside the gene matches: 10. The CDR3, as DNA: TGCAGTGTCGGAGGGGGCCCCTCGAATCAGCCCCAGCATTTT. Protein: CSVGGGPSNQPQHF.

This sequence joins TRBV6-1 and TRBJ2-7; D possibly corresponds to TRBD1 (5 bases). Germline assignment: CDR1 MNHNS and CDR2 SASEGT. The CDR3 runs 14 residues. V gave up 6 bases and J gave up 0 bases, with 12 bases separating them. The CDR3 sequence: CASRTDSFSYEQYF. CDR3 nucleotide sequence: TGTGCCAGCAGAACCGACAGTTTCTCCTACGAGCAGTACTTC.

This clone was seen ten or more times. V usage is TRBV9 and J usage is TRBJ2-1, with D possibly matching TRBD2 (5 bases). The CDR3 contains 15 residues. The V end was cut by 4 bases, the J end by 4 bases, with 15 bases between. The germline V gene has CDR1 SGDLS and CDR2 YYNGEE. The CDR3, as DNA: TGTGCCAGCAGCACCGGACTGGAACCTTACAATGAGCAGTTCTTC. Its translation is CASSTGLEPYNEQFF.

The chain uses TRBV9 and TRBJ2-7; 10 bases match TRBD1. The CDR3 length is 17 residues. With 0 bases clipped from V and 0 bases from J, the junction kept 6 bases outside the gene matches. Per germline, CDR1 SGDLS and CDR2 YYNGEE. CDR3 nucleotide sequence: TGTGCCAGCAGCGTAGGGGATGGACAGGGGGGCTCCTACGAGCAGTACTTC. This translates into CASSVGDGQGGSYEQYF. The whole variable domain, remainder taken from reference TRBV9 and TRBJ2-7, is DSGVTQTPKHLITATGQRVTLRCSPRSGDLSVYWYQQSLDQGLQFLIQYYNGEERAKGNILERFSAQQFPDLHSELNLSSLELGDSALYFCASSVGDGQGGSYEQYFGPGTRLTVT.

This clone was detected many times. The CDR3 DNA follows: TGTGCCAGCAGTTACGGGACAGGGGGCTACGAGCAGTACTTC. Its protein is CASSYGTGGYEQYF. The rearrangement links TRBV6-2 or TRBV6-3 to TRBJ2-7; 11 bases match TRBD1. This CDR3 has 14 amino acids. V was clipped by 2 bases and J by 3 bases; unmatched bases: 0. The germline CDR1 and CDR2 sequences are MNHEY and SVGEGT.

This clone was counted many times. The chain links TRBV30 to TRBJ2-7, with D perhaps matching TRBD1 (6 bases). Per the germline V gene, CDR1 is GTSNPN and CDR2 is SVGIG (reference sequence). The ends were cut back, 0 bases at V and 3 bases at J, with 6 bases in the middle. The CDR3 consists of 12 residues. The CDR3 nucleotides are TGTGCCTGGAGTGTACAGGGCTACGAGCAGTACTTC. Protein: CAWSVQGYEQYF.

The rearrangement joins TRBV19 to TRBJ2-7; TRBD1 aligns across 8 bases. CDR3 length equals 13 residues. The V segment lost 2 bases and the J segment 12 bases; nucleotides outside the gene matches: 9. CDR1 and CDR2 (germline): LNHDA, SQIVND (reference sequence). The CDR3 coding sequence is TGTGCCAGTAGTATACCTGGGACAGGTCTCACGTACTTC. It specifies CASSIPGTGLTYF. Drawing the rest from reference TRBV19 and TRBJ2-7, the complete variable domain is DGGITQSPKYLFRKEGQNVTLSCEQNLNHDAMYWYRQDPGQGLRLIYYSQIVNDFQKGDIAEGYSVSREKKESFPLTVTSAQKNPTAFYLCASSIPGTGLTYFGPGTRLTVT.

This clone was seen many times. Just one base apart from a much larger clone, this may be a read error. The DNA of the CDR3 is TGCGCCAGCAGGGCGCAGCTGGACACTGAAGCTTTCTTT. It specifies CASRAQLDTEAFF. The chain couples TRBV10-1 to TRBJ1-1; D call uncertain. Per germline, CDR1 WNHNN and CDR2 SYGVQD (reference sequence). The CDR3 runs 13 residues. Trimming left V 6 bases short and J 3 bases short, with 11 bases between.

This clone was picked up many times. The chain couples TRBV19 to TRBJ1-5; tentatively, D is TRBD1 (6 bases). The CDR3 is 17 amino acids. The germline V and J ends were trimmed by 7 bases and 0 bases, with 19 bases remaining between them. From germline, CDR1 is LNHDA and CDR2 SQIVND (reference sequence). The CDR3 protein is CASTPYQGLGSNQPQHF. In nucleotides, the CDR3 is TGTGCCAGTACCCCTTATCAGGGGTTAGGTAGCAATCAGCCCCAGCATTTT.